A single sample gave rise to the 8 T cell receptor beta chains below, sequenced in a study of T cell responses to AZD1222 COVID-19 vaccine. The repertoire was sequenced with immunoSEQ multiplex PCR; TCRdb's copy has only in-frame clones and lacks some. There are over 150,000 clones in the sample; about 92% occur only once, and approximately 17% lies in the top ten. This specimen consisted of peripheral blood, obtained on day 0 of AZD1222 vaccination. The receptors were gathered from an adult in good health.

The gene calls are TRBV5-4 and TRBJ1-1; maybe TRBD1 (6 bases). The CDR3 is 15 amino acids. The V end was cut by 4 bases, the J end by 8 bases, with 21 bases between. Germline lookup yields CDR1 SGHNT and CDR2 YYREEE (reference sequence). The CDR3 spells CASSTSFDRTTEAFF. DNA of the CDR3: TGTGCCAGCAGCACGAGCTTCGACAGGACTACCGAAGCTTTCTTT.

This chain joins TRBV15 and TRBJ2-7, with 12 nucleotides matching TRBD1. The CDR3 extends over 14 amino acids. Unmatched junction bases numbered 3, after V lost 5 bases and J lost 4 bases. CDR1 is LNHNV, CDR2 YYDKDF, per germline (reference sequence). The CDR3 DNA sequence: TGTGCCACCAGCGCGGGACAGGGGGCTTACGAGCAGTACTTC. Translation: CATSAGQGAYEQYF. Full variable domain (outside the CDR3, taken from reference TRBV15 and TRBJ2-7): DAMVIQNPRYQVTQFGKPVTLSCSQTLNHNVMYWYQQKSSQAPKLLFHYYDKDFNNEADTPDNFQSRRPNTSFCFLDIRSPGLGDTAMYLCATSAGQGAYEQYFGPGTRLTVT.

This clone appeared many times. The J gene is TRBJ1-4, the V gene TRBV5-6; TRBD1 might be the D (6 bases). CDR3 length: 13 amino acids. Germline CDR1 and CDR2: SGHDT and YYEEEE. V lost 0 bases and J lost 7, with 7 bases in between. In DNA, the CDR3 is TGTGCCAGCAGCTTGGACAGGGTTGAAAAACTGTTTTTT. Protein sequence: CASSLDRVEKLFF.

The J gene is TRBJ1-2, the V gene TRBV18; D call uncertain. Looked up from germline, CDR1 is KGHSH and CDR2 is LQKENI. This CDR3 region has 12 residues. With 2 bases removed from V and 8 bases from J, the gap between germline ends came to 9 bases. The CDR3 here is CASSPEKRGYTF. The CDR3 coding sequence is TGTGCCAGCTCACCAGAGAAAAGGGGCTACACCTTC.

The rearrangement uses TRBV5-1 and TRBJ2-7, with 7 bases identical to TRBD1. The CDR3 has 18 residues. Trimming removed 5 bases from V and 0 bases from J; junction bases left unmatched: 17. Germline V gene lookup returns CDR1 SGHRS and CDR2 YFSETQ. The CDR3 DNA sequence: TGCGCCAGCAGTTTCGGACAGGCGCGGACCGACTACTCCTACGAGCAGTACTTC. Translating it yields CASSFGQARTDYSYEQYF.

This clone was detected a few times. This specimen includes other DNA sequences encoding the same CDR3. The V gene is TRBV30, the J gene TRBJ1-3; D call uncertain. CDR3 size: 13 residues. The ends were cut back, 0 bases at V and 5 bases at J, with 8 bases in the middle. CDR1 and CDR2 (germline): GTSNPN, SVGIG (reference sequence). CDR3: CAWSVNGRNTIYF. The CDR3 DNA reads TGTGCCTGGAGTGTCAACGGGCGAAACACCATATATTTT. The full variable domain, completed using reference TRBV30 and TRBJ1-3, is SQTIHQWPATLVQPVGSPLSLECTVEGTSNPNLYWYRQAAGRGLQLLFYSVGIGQISSEVPQNLSASRPQDRQFILSSKKLLLSDSGFYLCAWSVNGRNTIYFGEGSWLTVV.

This chain joins TRBV27 and TRBJ1-2; perhaps TRBD1 as D (5 bases). This CDR3 contains 17 residues. In germline, CDR1 is MNHEY, CDR2 SMNVEV (reference sequence). V was shortened by 3 bases and J by 5 bases, with 22 bases between the two germline ends. The CDR3 spells CASSLRQGPGGTYGYTF. CDR3 coding DNA: TGTGCCAGCAGTTTGAGGCAGGGCCCCGGGGGAACATATGGCTACACCTTC.

The chain has TRBV18 and TRBJ1-2; the match to TRBD1 covers 10 bases. Germline CDR1 is KGHSH and CDR2 is LQKENI. The CDR3 consists of 16 residues. The junction had 11 bases not matched to a gene; V was cut back by 4 bases and J by 6 bases. The CDR3 here is CASSLPGQGPLNGYTF. As DNA, the CDR3 is TGTGCCAGCTCACTGCCGGGACAGGGGCCCCTCAATGGCTACACCTTC.